This TCR beta chain was profiled in a study of PD-1 blockade in classical Hodgkin lymphoma. Study-wide findings and caveats: Complete responders' diversity at baseline resembled that of newly diagnosed patients. Compared with baseline, CD4+ but not CD8+ TCR diversity had risen significantly by C4D1.

Worth noting for this clone: Its antigen is unidentified.

Regarding time point: cycle 4 day 1 (C4D1), after 6 weeks of nivolumab. Following autologous stem cell transplantation, relapse occurred in every patient, and exposure to brentuximab vedotin varied. Repertoires were generated with immunoSEQ multiplex PCR, while TCRdb's copy carries only in-frame clones and drops some. The table lists around 25,000 clones, roughly three quarters of them singletons. The germline V gene encodes CDR1 SGHTA and CDR2 FQGNSA. The V segment lost 5 bases and the J segment 0 bases; nucleotides outside the gene matches: 8. This CDR3 has 18 residues. The receptor comes from a human donor with classical Hodgkin lymphoma. V is TRBV7-2 and J is TRBJ2-6; 9 bases are shared with TRBD2. Material: peripheral blood mononuclear cells (PBMCs), obtained before the fourth cycle of nivolumab. The CDR3 here is CASSQVASGVSGANVLTF. The DNA for the CDR3 is TGTGCCAGCAGCCAAGTGGCTAGCGGGGTCTCTGGGGCCAACGTCCTGACTTTC. The full variable domain, in which reference TRBV7-2 and TRBJ2-6 provide the parts outside the CDR3, is GAGVSQSPSNKVTEKGKDVELRCDPISGHTALYWYRQSLGQGLEFLIYFQGNSAPDKSGLPSDRFSAERTGGSVSTLTIQRTQQEDSAVYLCASSQVASGVSGANVLTFGAGSRLTVL.